The entry that follows covers one T cell receptor beta chain sequence. Antigen: not known. This entry is derived from a study of long-term antiretroviral therapy in people with HIV. The germline CDR1 and CDR2 sequences are DFQATT and SNEGSKA (reference sequence). The CDR3 has 11 residues. V lost 0 bases and J lost 5, with 2 bases in between. Prior to DNA extraction, the samples held about 1-11 million cryopreserved PBMC. Researchers report immunoSEQ v3.0 was run at survey level. The table came from immunoSEQ multiplex PCR; TCRdb's copy has only in-frame clones and leaves some out. Of some 33,000 clones in the sample, 90% to 97% are singletons; the top ten hold over 2%. Study-wide points: Diversity increased after ART yet remained lower than in transplant donor controls.

This specimen consisted of unsorted PBMCs, obtained approximately 6.6 years after starting antiretroviral therapy. The receptor was isolated from a man aged 25 to 40 with HIV. V gene TRBV20-1 combines with J gene TRBJ2-1; the D is unclear. CDR3 DNA: TGCAGTGCTAGAGATCACAATGAGCAGTTCTTC. It yields the protein CSARDHNEQFF.